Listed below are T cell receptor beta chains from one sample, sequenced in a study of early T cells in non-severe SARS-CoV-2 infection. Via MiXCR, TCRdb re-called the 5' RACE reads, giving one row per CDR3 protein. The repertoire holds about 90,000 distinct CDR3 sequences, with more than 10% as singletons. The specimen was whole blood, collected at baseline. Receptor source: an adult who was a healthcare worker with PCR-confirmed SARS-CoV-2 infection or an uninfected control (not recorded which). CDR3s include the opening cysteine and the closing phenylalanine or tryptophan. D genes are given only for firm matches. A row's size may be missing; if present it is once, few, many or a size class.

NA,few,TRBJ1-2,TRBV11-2,CASRRSGGSPYGYTF,TGTGCCAGCAGACGAAGTGGAGGCAGTCCTTATGGCTACACCTTC
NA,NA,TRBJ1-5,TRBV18,CASSPERDWGNQPQHF,TGTGCCAGCTCACCAGAGAGGGATTGGGGCAATCAGCCCCAGCATTTT
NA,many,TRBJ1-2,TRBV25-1,CASSSGQGYTF,TGTGCCAGCAGCTCCGGACAGGGCTACACCTTC
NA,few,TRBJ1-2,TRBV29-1,CSVLGGRSKYGYTF,TGCAGCGTGCTGGGGGGCAGAAGTAAATATGGCTACACCTTC
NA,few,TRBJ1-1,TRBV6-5,CASSYPGLLPFEAFF,TGTGCCAGCAGTTACCCCGGGTTGTTACCCTTTGAAGCTTTCTTT
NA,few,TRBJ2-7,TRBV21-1,CASSKGGGEQYF,TGTGCCAGCAGCAAAGGGGGAGGCGAGCAGTACTTC
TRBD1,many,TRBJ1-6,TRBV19,CASNAPGQGTGPLHF,TGTGCCAGTAACGCCCCGGGACAGGGTACCGGGCCCCTCCACTTT
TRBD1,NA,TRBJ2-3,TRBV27,CASGHRGDTQYF,TGTGCCAGCGGCCACAGGGGAGATACGCAGTATTTT
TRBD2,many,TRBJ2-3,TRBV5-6,CASSFLVLTSGDTDTQYF,TGTGCCAGCAGCTTCCTAGTTCTGACTAGCGGCGACACAGATACGCAGTATTTT
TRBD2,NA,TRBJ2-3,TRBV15,CATSQAGERGTDTQYF,TGTGCCACCAGCCAGGCGGGGGAACGGGGCACAGATACGCAGTATTTT
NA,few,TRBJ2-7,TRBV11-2,CASTGGLLSYEQYF,TGTGCCAGCACCGGAGGACTCCTCTCCTACGAGCAGTACTTC
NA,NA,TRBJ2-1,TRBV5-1,CASSLAPSVNEQFF,TGCGCCAGCAGCTTGGCCCCTAGCGTCAATGAGCAGTTCTTC
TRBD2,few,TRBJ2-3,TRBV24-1,CATSMASGRTDTQYF,TGTGCCACCAGTATGGCTAGCGGGAGGACAGATACGCAGTATTTT
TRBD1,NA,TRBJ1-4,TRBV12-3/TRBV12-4,CASSLAGQISRELFF,TGTGCCAGCAGTTTGGCGGGACAGATCTCCCGGGAACTGTTTTTT
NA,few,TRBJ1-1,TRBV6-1,CASSGRSNTEAFF,TGTGCCAGCAGTGGACGGTCGAACACTGAAGCTTTCTTT
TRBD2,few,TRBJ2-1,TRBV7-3,CASSQAGNEQFF,TGTGCCAGCAGCCAAGCGGGAAATGAGCAGTTCTTC
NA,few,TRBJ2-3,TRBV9,CASSVVPERLDTQYF,TGTGCCAGCAGCGTAGTCCCGGAAAGGTTAGATACGCAGTATTTT
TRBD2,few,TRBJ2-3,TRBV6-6,CASSELALAGPSTDTQYF,TGTGCCAGCAGTGAACTCGCCCTAGCGGGACCTAGCACAGATACGCAGTATTTT
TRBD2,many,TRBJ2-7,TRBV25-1,CASSEYGTSAIYEQYF,TGTGCCAGCAGTGAATACGGGACTAGCGCGATCTACGAGCAGTACTTC